The present entry profiles one TCR beta chain with its context. This record belongs to a study of blood T cell repertoires in COVID-19. The method was immunoSEQ multiplex PCR; TCRdb's version includes in-frame clones alone and lacks a portion of them. The sample records approximately 260,000 clones, under 90% being singletons. Germline lookup yields CDR1 MNHNY and CDR2 SVGAGI (reference sequence). V lost 7 bases and J lost 2, with 18 bases in between. The CDR3 contains 16 residues. This receptor was obtained from a human donor in a cohort sampled during active COVID-19. The chain uses TRBV6-6 and TRBJ1-5, with D perhaps TRBD1 (6 bases). The material sequenced was peripheral blood. Here the CDR3 DNA reads TGTGCCAGCAAGGAACAGGGAGAGGTGGGCAATCAGCCCCAGCATTTT. It specifies CASKEQGEVGNQPQHF.